This passage covers 32 T cell receptor beta chains from one sample sequenced in a study of T cell responses to AZD1222 COVID-19 vaccine (dated by TCRdb to the early 2020s). The time point label for this specimen denotes: baseline before first vaccination. Library preparation used the immunoSEQ multiplex PCR assay. Entries here come from immuneACCESS through TCRdb and include only in-frame sequences with V and J called. Some clones fail to appear in such tables; in the studies checked, an unresolved V gene covers under half of the shortfall, and the cause of the remainder is unknown. In all, the sample holds approximately 100,000 clones, and 90% of those were seen once. 4% to 6% of the sample is in the top ten clones. The source material was peripheral blood, sampled on day 0 of AZD1222 vaccination. The receptor source for this set is an adult in good health.

The CDR3, as DNA: TGTGCCAGTAGTGGCCACACCGGGGAGCTGTTTTTT. Translation gives CASSGHTGELFF. V usage is TRBV19 and J usage is TRBJ2-2; D gene ambiguous. This CDR3 is 12 amino acids long. Germline V lookup: CDR1 LNHDA, CDR2 SQIVND (reference sequence). Deletions cut 5 bases from V and 3 bases from J, with 4 bases between.

The chain joins TRBV7-9 to TRBJ1-4; D is unresolved. CDR3 size: 13 residues. Germline assignment: CDR1 SEHNR and CDR2 FQNEAQ (reference sequence). The V and J ends lost 4 bases and 10 bases respectively, with 13 bases between them. CDR3 in amino acids: CASSYGPIRKLFF. DNA for the CDR3: TGTGCCAGCAGCTATGGTCCAATAAGAAAACTGTTTTTT. Combining the CDR3 with reference TRBV7-9 and TRBJ1-4 gives the whole variable domain DTGVSQNPRHKITKRGQNVTFRCDPISEHNRLYWYRQTLGQGPEFLTYFQNEAQLEKSRLLSDRFSAERPKGSFSTLEIQRTEQGDSAMYLCASSYGPIRKLFFGSGTQLSVL.

The chain couples TRBV2 to TRBJ2-1; D not certain. Germline V gives CDR1 SNHLY, CDR2 FYNNEI. V lost 7 bases and J 4 bases, leaving 5 bases between the germline ends. The CDR3 covers 11 residues. The CDR3 region has the DNA TGTGCCAGCACCCAATACAATGAGCAGTTCTTC. It encodes CASTQYNEQFF.

J is TRBJ2-1 and V is TRBV20-1; D could derive from TRBD1 or TRBD2 (5 bases each). Germline CDR1 DFQATT, CDR2 SNEGSKA (reference sequence). The CDR3 covers 12 residues. V was clipped by 5 bases and J by 3 bases, with 8 bases between them. CDR3: CSAGGGYNEQFF. In DNA, the CDR3 is TGCAGTGCTGGTGGGGGCTACAATGAGCAGTTCTTC.

This chain links TRBV11-2 with TRBJ2-7, with D possibly matching TRBD1 (6 bases). The V end was cut by 1 base, the J end by 4 bases, with 14 bases between. This CDR3 region has 15 residues. Germline V CDR1 and CDR2: SGHAT, FQNNGV. The CDR3 spells CASSLVGAGQYEQYF. As DNA, the CDR3 is TGTGCCAGCAGCTTAGTGGGGGCAGGGCAGTACGAGCAGTACTTC. Using reference TRBV11-2 and TRBJ2-7 for the parts outside the CDR3, the full variable domain is EAGVAQSPRYKIIEKRQSVAFWCNPISGHATLYWYQQILGQGPKLLIQFQNNGVVDDSQLPKDRFSAERLKGVDSTLKIQPAKLEDSAVYLCASSLVGAGQYEQYFGPGTRLTVT.

The V gene is TRBV11-2, the J gene TRBJ2-2; D unresolved. The CDR3 is 16 residues long. V lost 5 bases and J 3 bases, leaving 16 bases between the germline ends. The V gene's germline CDR1 is SGHAT and CDR2 FQNNGV. CDR3 in DNA: TGTGCCAGCAGCCCCCGAGTCGGCAGCGACACCGGGGAGCTGTTTTTT. This encodes CASSPRVGSDTGELFF.

The rearrangement joins TRBV7-8 to TRBJ1-5; D is unclear. The V end was cut by 5 bases, the J end by 7 bases, with 18 bases between. Germline lookup yields CDR1 SGHVS and CDR2 FQNEAQ. The CDR3 totals 15 residues. The CDR3 here is CASSPLPAAPQPQHF. CDR3 sequence (DNA): TGTGCCAGCAGCCCCCTCCCGGCGGCCCCGCAGCCCCAGCATTTT.

The chain uses TRBV7-8 and TRBJ2-3; TRBD2 agrees at 11 bases. CDR1 is SGHVS, CDR2 FQNEAQ, per germline. This CDR3 region has 15 residues. The junction had 3 bases not matched to a gene; V was cut back by 4 bases and J by 3 bases. In DNA form, the CDR3 reads TGTGCCAGCAGCTCTAGACTAGCGGGGACAGATACGCAGTATTTT. Amino acids: CASSSRLAGTDTQYF.

The chain has TRBV2 and TRBJ1-5; D is uncertain. The CDR3 totals 13 residues. Germline V gene lookup returns CDR1 SNHLY and CDR2 FYNNEI. V gave up 7 bases and J gave up 0 bases, with 7 bases separating them. The CDR3 is CASNKYSNQPQHF. Written as DNA, the CDR3 is TGTGCCAGCAATAAATATAGCAATCAGCCCCAGCATTTT.

CDR3 DNA sequence: TGTGCCAGCAGTTCGTCCCCCAGGATCTATGGCTACACCTTC. This gives the protein CASSSSPRIYGYTF. The chain has TRBV28 and TRBJ1-2; D remains ambiguous. Trimming cost V 4 bases and J 4 bases, with 13 bases left between them. Looked up from germline, CDR1 is MDHEN and CDR2 is SYDVKM. The CDR3 sequence is 14 residues long.

The rearrangement links TRBV7-6 to TRBJ2-3, with 9 nucleotides matching TRBD2. V gave up 4 bases and J gave up 1 base; unmatched junction bases: 12. The CDR3 extends over 18 amino acids. The germline V gene encodes CDR1 SGHVS and CDR2 FNYEAQ. CDR3 amino acids: CASSSTSGAVLRTDTQYF. In DNA form, the CDR3 reads TGTGCCAGCAGCTCGACTAGCGGTGCGGTCCTACGCACAGATACGCAGTATTTT. Full variable domain (remainder filled in from reference TRBV7-6 and TRBJ2-3): GAGVSQSPRYKVTKRGQDVALRCDPISGHVSLYWYRQALGQGPEFLTYFNYEAQQDKSGLPNDRFSAERPEGSISTLTIQRTEQRDSAMYRCASSSTSGAVLRTDTQYFGPGTRLTVL.

The J gene is TRBJ1-5, the V gene TRBV7-8; D call uncertain. Trimming cost V 1 base and J 1 base, with 11 bases left between them. Germline lookup yields CDR1 SGHVS and CDR2 FQNEAQ. The CDR3 covers 16 residues. CDR3 bases: TGTGCCAGCAGCTTAGAAAGGAAATTAAGCAATCAGCCCCAGCATTTT. Translation: CASSLERKLSNQPQHF.

This chain links TRBV5-1 with TRBJ2-1; D is undetermined. The germline gives CDR1 SGHRS, CDR2 YFSETQ. This CDR3 contains 15 residues. The germline V and J ends were trimmed by 7 bases and 0 bases, with 14 bases remaining between them. The CDR3 sequence: CASGNQLSSYNEQFF. CDR3 DNA: TGCGCCAGCGGAAATCAACTGAGCTCCTACAATGAGCAGTTCTTC. Full variable domain (rest looked up from reference TRBV5-1 and TRBJ2-1): KAGVTQTPRYLIKTRGQQVTLSCSPISGHRSVSWYQQTPGQGLQFLFEYFSETQRNKGNFPGRFSGRQFSNSRSEMNVSTLELGDSALYLCASGNQLSSYNEQFFGPGTRLTVL.

This clone occurred once. The chain combines TRBV7-9 with TRBJ1-5, with TRBD1 identical over 8 bases. Unmatched junction bases numbered 5, after V lost 5 bases and J lost 2 bases. This CDR3 region has 15 residues. Germline lookup yields CDR1 SEHNR and CDR2 FQNEAQ (reference sequence). CDR3 coding DNA: TGTGCCAGCAGCCACGGACAGGGAGGCAATCAGCCCCAGCATTTT. This translates into CASSHGQGGNQPQHF.

This clone came up once. The V and J genes are TRBV5-4 and TRBJ2-5, with D tentatively TRBD2 (6 bases). V was clipped by 4 bases and J by 5 bases, with 12 bases between them. The CDR3 spans 13 residues. Germline V CDR1 and CDR2: SGHNT, YYREEE (reference sequence). CDR3 in amino acids: CASSGRGSETQYF. CDR3 sequence (DNA): TGTGCCAGCAGCGGACGGGGGTCCGAGACCCAGTACTTC.

This chain connects TRBV6-5 to TRBJ2-5, with a possible D match to TRBD1 (6 bases). Germline CDR1 and CDR2: MNHEY and SVGAGI. The CDR3 length is 13 residues. Trimming shortened V by 6 bases and J by 2 bases, and 10 bases separated the two germline ends. DNA for the CDR3: TGTGCCAGCAGACCTACAGGGCAAGAGACCCAGTACTTC. Its protein product is CASRPTGQETQYF.

The chain links TRBV5-1 to TRBJ1-1; D ambiguous. V lost 3 bases and J lost 4, with 10 bases in between. Germline assignment: CDR1 SGHRS and CDR2 YFSETQ. This CDR3 is 13 amino acids long. This CDR3 is CASSSEPTTEAFF. The DNA for the CDR3 is TGCGCCAGCAGCTCCGAACCTACCACTGAAGCTTTCTTT. Using reference TRBV5-1 and TRBJ1-1 for the parts outside the CDR3, the full variable domain is KAGVTQTPRYLIKTRGQQVTLSCSPISGHRSVSWYQQTPGQGLQFLFEYFSETQRNKGNFPGRFSGRQFSNSRSEMNVSTLELGDSALYLCASSSEPTTEAFFGQGTRLTVV.

This chain joins TRBV28 and TRBJ2-5; a possible D gene is TRBD1 (5 bases). Germline V gene sequence: CDR1 MDHEN, CDR2 SYDVKM. This CDR3 region has 14 residues. Trimming stripped 6 bases from V and 5 bases from J, with 16 bases between. CDR3 bases: TGTGCCAGCAGCTCATCGGGCAGGGTGGAGACCCAGTACTTC. The encoded protein is CASSSSGRVETQYF.

CDR3 amino acids: CASSISWATKDRYTF. The CDR3 DNA reads TGTGCCAGTAGTATCAGCTGGGCCACTAAGGATCGCTACACCTTC. This sequence joins TRBV19 and TRBJ1-2, with D unclear. Germline lookup yields CDR1 LNHDA and CDR2 SQIVND (reference sequence). The CDR3 extends over 15 amino acids. V dropped 3 bases and J dropped 9 bases, with 20 bases sitting between them.

The gene calls are TRBV28 and TRBJ1-2; no reliable D call. Germline V lookup: CDR1 MDHEN, CDR2 SYDVKM. V was pared by 3 bases and J by 4 bases, with 9 bases between. This CDR3 comprises 13 residues. The CDR3 loop is CASSFGQIYGYTF. For the CDR3, the DNA is TGTGCCAGCAGTTTTGGCCAGATCTATGGCTACACCTTC.

The CDR3: CAWSLTMNTEAFF. Here the CDR3 DNA reads TGTGCCTGGAGTCTCACGATGAACACTGAAGCTTTCTTT. This sequence joins TRBV30 and TRBJ1-1; no definite D call. Between the trimmed V and J ends, which lost 2 bases and 0 bases, there was a span of 7 bases. CDR1 and CDR2 from the germline V gene are GTSNPN and SVGIG (reference sequence). CDR3 size: 13 residues.

The J gene is TRBJ1-1, the V gene TRBV28; possible D gene TRBD1, 6 bases. CDR1 is MDHEN and CDR2 is SYDVKM in the germline V gene. V was cut by 5 bases and J by 6 bases, with 16 bases left in between. The CDR3 spans 14 residues. This CDR3 is CASSPNRDGPEAFF. CDR3 DNA sequence: TGTGCCAGCAGTCCCAACAGGGATGGGCCTGAAGCTTTCTTT. The full variable domain, its missing parts supplied by reference TRBV28 and TRBJ1-1, is DVKVTQSSRYLVKRTGEKVFLECVQDMDHENMFWYRQDPGLGLRLIYFSYDVKMKEKGDIPEGYSVSREKKERFSLILESASTNQTSMYLCASSPNRDGPEAFFGQGTRLTVV.

The chain joins TRBV24-1 to TRBJ2-5; no definite D call. Trimming removed 3 bases from V and 9 bases from J, with 13 bases in between. CDR1 and CDR2 (germline): KGHDR, SFDVKD. CDR3 length: 13 amino acids. CDR3: CATSDPPALAQYF. The CDR3 region has the DNA TGTGCCACCAGTGATCCCCCCGCGCTGGCCCAGTACTTC.

The rearrangement joins TRBV29-1 to TRBJ2-3; 10 bases map to TRBD1. CDR3 size: 13 residues. Germline V gene data show CDR1 as SQVTM and CDR2 as ANQGSEA. J lost 4 bases, V lost 4 bases, and 2 bases had no gene match. The CDR3 DNA reads TGCAGCGTTGGACAGGGGGCTGCAGATACGCAGTATTTT. Amino acids: CSVGQGAADTQYF.

This chain links TRBV15 with TRBJ1-4; maybe TRBD1 (6 bases). The CDR3 covers 11 residues. With 5 bases removed from V and 10 bases from J, the gap between germline ends came to 8 bases. Germline loops: CDR1 LNHNV, CDR2 YYDKDF (reference sequence). The CDR3 DNA follows: TGTGCCACCAGCGGGGGGCGAAAACTGTTTTTT. Protein: CATSGGRKLFF.

V usage is TRBV12-3 or TRBV12-4 and J usage is TRBJ1-2, with D unresolved. The CDR3 contains 13 residues. The V end lost 1 base, the J end lost 8 bases, and 11 bases lay between the germline ends. The DNA of the CDR3 is TGTGCCAGCAGTTTAGGGGAACCTGGGGGCTACACCTTC. It specifies CASSLGEPGGYTF.

This sequence joins TRBV19 and TRBJ1-1; the match to TRBD1 covers 7 bases. CDR1 and CDR2 (germline): LNHDA, SQIVND (reference sequence). This CDR3 spans 11 amino acids. The V segment lost 4 bases and the J segment 9 bases; nucleotides outside the gene matches: 2. DNA for the CDR3: TGTGCCAGTAGTAAGGACAGGCAAGCTTTCTTT. Translating it yields CASSKDRQAFF.

The rearrangement links TRBV7-2 to TRBJ2-7; possible D gene TRBD2, 5 bases. Trimming took 1 base from V and 4 from J, leaving 11 bases between them. This CDR3 spans 14 amino acids. The germline V gene has CDR1 SGHTA and CDR2 FQGNSA. The CDR3 reads CASSLDGLSYEQYF. For the CDR3, the DNA is TGTGCCAGCAGCTTAGATGGACTCTCATACGAGCAGTACTTC.

The chain recombines TRBV20-1 with TRBJ2-3; possible D gene TRBD2, 5 bases. Germline V gene lookup returns CDR1 DFQATT and CDR2 SNEGSKA (reference sequence). Trimming cost V 6 bases and J 4 bases, with 8 bases left between them. The CDR3 loop spans 11 amino acids. The CDR3 nucleotides are TGCAGTGCCCCGCGGGCAGATACGCAGTATTTT. Encoded protein: CSAPRADTQYF.

The gene calls are TRBV4-1 and TRBJ1-2; TRBD1 matches 11 bases. Germline-derived CDR1 and CDR2 are MGHRA and YSYEKL. This CDR3 has 13 amino acids. J was trimmed by 8 bases and V by 4 bases; bases with no gene match: 3. The CDR3, as DNA: TGCGCCAGCAGCCGGACAGGGGGCAGCGGCTACACCTTC. Translation: CASSRTGGSGYTF.

V gene TRBV7-9 combines with J gene TRBJ2-7; D ambiguous. In germline, CDR1 is SEHNR, CDR2 FQNEAQ (reference sequence). CDR3 length: 13 residues. V was shortened by 5 bases and J by 7 bases, with 15 bases between the two germline ends. The CDR3 region has the DNA TGTGCCAGCAGCCCTTCCCCGGGCAGTGAGCAGTACTTC. It is translated as CASSPSPGSEQYF. Drawing the rest from reference TRBV7-9 and TRBJ2-7, the complete variable domain is DTGVSQNPRHKITKRGQNVTFRCDPISEHNRLYWYRQTLGQGPEFLTYFQNEAQLEKSRLLSDRFSAERPKGSFSTLEIQRTEQGDSAMYLCASSPSPGSEQYFGPGTRLTVT.

This chain joins TRBV2 and TRBJ1-2; TRBD1 agrees at 12 bases. V gave up 6 bases and J gave up 8 bases; unmatched junction bases: 10. Germline V gene sequence: CDR1 SNHLY, CDR2 FYNNEI. The CDR3 spans 15 residues. CDR3 loop: CASSGPGQGATGYTF. In DNA form, the CDR3 reads TGTGCCAGCAGCGGTCCGGGACAGGGGGCGACGGGCTACACCTTC.